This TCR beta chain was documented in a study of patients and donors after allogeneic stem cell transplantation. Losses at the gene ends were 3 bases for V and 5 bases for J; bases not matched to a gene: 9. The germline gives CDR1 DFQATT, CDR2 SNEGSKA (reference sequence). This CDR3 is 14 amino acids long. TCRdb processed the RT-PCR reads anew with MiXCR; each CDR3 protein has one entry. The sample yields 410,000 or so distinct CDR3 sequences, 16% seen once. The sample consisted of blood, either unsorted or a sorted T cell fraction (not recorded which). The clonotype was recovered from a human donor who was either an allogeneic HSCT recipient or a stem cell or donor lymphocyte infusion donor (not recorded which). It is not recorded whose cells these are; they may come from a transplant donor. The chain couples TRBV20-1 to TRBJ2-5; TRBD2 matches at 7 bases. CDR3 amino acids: CSARVGGSGETQYF. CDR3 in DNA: TGCAGTGCTAGGGTGGGCGGGAGTGGTGAGACCCAGTACTTC.